One sample yielded the 24 T cell receptor beta chains listed below, sequenced in a study of blood T cell repertoires in COVID-19. Some clones are missing from TCRdb's copy, which holds only in-frame ones; the method was immunoSEQ multiplex PCR. The top ten clones hold less than 3.5% of a sample with approximately 140,000 clones, approximately 86% of them seen once. The sample was peripheral blood. These receptors came from an older man with acute or convalescent COVID-19.

The chain is built from TRBV28 and TRBJ2-7; TRBD2 aligns across 7 bases. The J segment lost 2 bases and the V segment lost 6 bases, leaving 7 bases of the junction unmatched. Germline values: CDR1 MDHEN, CDR2 SYDVKM. CDR3 length: 14 residues. CDR3 in amino acids: CASRPGGGPYEQYF. The CDR3 DNA reads as TGTGCCAGCAGACCGGGGGGAGGGCCCTACGAGCAGTACTTC. The whole variable domain, remainder taken from reference TRBV28 and TRBJ2-7, is DVKVTQSSRYLVKRTGEKVFLECVQDMDHENMFWYRQDPGLGLRLIYFSYDVKMKEKGDIPEGYSVSREKKERFSLILESASTNQTSMYLCASRPGGGPYEQYFGPGTRLTVT.

The CDR3 bases are TGCGCCAGCAGACAGGGGTTGGAGACCCAGTACTTC. Encoded protein: CASRQGLETQYF. J is TRBJ2-5 and V is TRBV5-1, with 7 bases identical to TRBD1. With 5 bases clipped from V and 5 bases from J, the junction kept 3 bases outside the gene matches. There are 12 residues in the CDR3. CDR1 is SGHRS and CDR2 is YFSETQ in the germline V gene.

This clone was detected once. The V call is TRBV6-2 or TRBV6-3, the J call TRBJ1-1, with a tentative D call TRBD1 (6 bases). Germline CDR1 and CDR2: MNHEY and SVGEGT. The CDR3 runs to 16 residues. V dropped 2 bases and J dropped 3 bases, with 16 bases sitting between them. This CDR3 is CASSYDRGGADTEAFF. CDR3 bases: TGTGCCAGCAGTTACGACCGGGGGGGGGCGGACACTGAAGCTTTCTTT.

This chain connects TRBV29-1 to TRBJ1-3; 10 bases align to TRBD1. The germline gives CDR1 SQVTM, CDR2 ANQGSEA. CDR3 size: 14 residues. With 7 bases clipped from V and 4 bases from J, the junction kept 7 bases outside the gene matches. The CDR3 here is CSGRQGAYGNTIYF. The CDR3 DNA reads as TGCAGCGGGAGACAGGGGGCCTACGGAAACACCATATATTTT.

The chain recombines TRBV24-1 with TRBJ2-7, with 16 nucleotides matching TRBD2. The V gene's germline CDR1 is KGHDR and CDR2 SFDVKD. This CDR3 region has 18 residues. The V gene end was trimmed by 5 bases and the J gene end by 5 bases; junction bases not matched to a gene: 11. The CDR3 region has the DNA TGTGCCACCAGTGCTTCCTCCGGGACTAGCGGGAGGGTCCACGAGCAGTACTTC. Its protein is CATSASSGTSGRVHEQYF.

This chain joins TRBV28 and TRBJ1-5; 9 bases are shared with TRBD1. Germline loops: CDR1 MDHEN, CDR2 SYDVKM. Trimming cost V 3 bases and J 7 bases; bases outside gene matches: 4. CDR3 length equals 14 residues. CDR3 bases: TGTGCCAGCAGTTTGGGGACAGGGTACCAGCCCCAGCATTTT. It translates to CASSLGTGYQPQHF. Drawing the rest from reference TRBV28 and TRBJ1-5, the complete variable domain is DVKVTQSSRYLVKRTGEKVFLECVQDMDHENMFWYRQDPGLGLRLIYFSYDVKMKEKGDIPEGYSVSREKKERFSLILESASTNQTSMYLCASSLGTGYQPQHFGDGTRLSIL.

The chain carries TRBV7-2 and TRBJ2-3; 10 nucleotides agree with TRBD2. Losses at the gene ends were 4 bases for V and 4 bases for J; bases not matched to a gene: 8. This CDR3 region has 16 residues. Germline V gene lookup returns CDR1 SGHTA and CDR2 FQGNSA. Here the CDR3 reads CASSSYSGRKADTQYF. CDR3 bases: TGTGCCAGCAGCTCTTATAGCGGGAGGAAGGCAGATACGCAGTATTTT.

The sample holds many counts of this clone. In the same sample, other DNA sequences code for this CDR3. CDR3 DNA: TGTGCCAGCAGCCCAGTCTGGACAGCTAACTATGGCTACACCTTC. It codes for CASSPVWTANYGYTF. V and J are TRBV3-1 (or the pseudogene TRBV3-2) and TRBJ1-2, with a weak D call TRBD1 (6 bases). Germline V gene lookup returns CDR1 LGHDT and CDR2 YNNKEL (reference sequence). Between the trimmed V and J ends, which lost 4 bases and 0 bases, there was a span of 12 bases. The CDR3 spans 15 residues.

This clone was recorded once. This sequence joins TRBV7-6 and TRBJ1-5; D gene ambiguous. V was cut by 3 bases and J by 7 bases, with 10 bases left in between. Per the germline V gene, CDR1 is SGHVS and CDR2 is FNYEAQ. The CDR3 extends over 13 amino acids. DNA of the CDR3: TGTGCCAGCAGCTTCGGGGATGGACAGCCCCAGCATTTT. Its translation: CASSFGDGQPQHF.

Here the CDR3 reads CASTKGGGRSYEQYF. CDR3 coding DNA: TGTGCCAGTACCAAAGGCGGCGGGAGGTCTTACGAGCAGTACTTC. The rearrangement joins TRBV19 to TRBJ2-7; 8 nucleotides line up with TRBD2. This CDR3 contains 15 residues. Unmatched junction bases numbered 12, after V lost 7 bases and J lost 4 bases. The germline V gene has CDR1 LNHDA and CDR2 SQIVND (reference sequence). Together with reference TRBV19 and TRBJ2-7, the CDR3 gives the full variable domain: DGGITQSPKYLFRKEGQNVTLSCEQNLNHDAMYWYRQDPGQGLRLIYYSQIVNDFQKGDIAEGYSVSREKKESFPLTVTSAQKNPTAFYLCASTKGGGRSYEQYFGPGTRLTVT.

This clone appeared once. The gene calls are TRBV7-9 and TRBJ2-1; D may be TRBD2 (6 bases). Deletions cut 1 base from V and 5 bases from J, with 15 bases between. Germline CDR1 and CDR2: SEHNR and FQNEAQ (reference sequence). The CDR3 is 16 residues long. The CDR3 region is CASSLVVVSGDNEQFF. The CDR3 DNA sequence: TGTGCCAGCAGCTTAGTAGTTGTATCGGGAGACAATGAGCAGTTCTTC.

This clone has just a few counts. The chain carries TRBV24-1 and TRBJ2-1; D possibly corresponds to TRBD2 (6 bases). Germline CDR1 reads KGHDR; CDR2 reads SFDVKD. Trimming cost V 4 bases and J 2 bases, with 17 bases left between them. The CDR3 is 17 amino acids. CDR3 nucleotides: TGTGCCACCAGTGACTCCGCCGCGCGGGAACCCTACAATGAGCAGTTCTTC. It translates to CATSDSAAREPYNEQFF.

This clone was found once. The V gene is TRBV6-6, the J gene TRBJ2-2, with D uncertain. The V end lost 6 bases, the J end lost 4 bases, and 9 bases lay between the germline ends. The CDR3 has 13 amino acids. The germline V gene encodes CDR1 MNHNY and CDR2 SVGAGI (reference sequence). Written as DNA, the CDR3 is TGTGCCAGCAGGAACATTACCACCGGGGAGCTGTTTTTT. Translated: CASRNITTGELFF.

V usage is TRBV25-1 and J usage is TRBJ2-5, with 10 bases fitting TRBD2. The CDR3 sequence is 15 residues long. Trimming at V came to 6 bases and at J to 2 bases, leaving 6 bases not matched to a gene. Germline CDR1 and CDR2: MGHDK and SYGVNS. The CDR3 protein is CASRPGTSEQETQYF. The CDR3 DNA sequence: TGTGCCAGCAGACCCGGGACTAGCGAGCAAGAGACCCAGTACTTC.

Here the CDR3 reads CAWSAGTLQETQYF. The DNA of the CDR3 is TGTGCCTGGAGTGCCGGGACACTCCAAGAGACCCAGTACTTC. The chain carries TRBV30 and TRBJ2-5; D might be TRBD1 (6 bases). The CDR3 runs 14 residues. V was clipped by 1 base and J by 1 base, with 10 bases between them. The V gene's germline CDR1 is GTSNPN and CDR2 SVGIG (reference sequence).

The gene calls are TRBV19 and TRBJ2-5; 14 bases match TRBD2. CDR1 is LNHDA, CDR2 SQIVND, per germline (reference sequence). CDR3 length equals 17 residues. Losses at the gene ends were 4 bases for V and 4 bases for J; bases not matched to a gene: 8. CDR3: CASSTGTSGSVSETQYF. The CDR3 DNA sequence: TGTGCCAGTAGTACGGGGACTAGCGGGAGTGTTTCAGAGACCCAGTACTTC. Together with reference TRBV19 and TRBJ2-5, the CDR3 gives the full variable domain: DGGITQSPKYLFRKEGQNVTLSCEQNLNHDAMYWYRQDPGQGLRLIYYSQIVNDFQKGDIAEGYSVSREKKESFPLTVTSAQKNPTAFYLCASSTGTSGSVSETQYFGPGTRLLVL.

This chain links TRBV4-3 with TRBJ2-7, with a weak D call TRBD1 (5 bases). CDR3 length: 14 residues. CDR1 and CDR2 (germline): LGHNA, YSLEER. Trimming left V 0 bases short and J 2 bases short, with 8 bases between. Written as DNA, the CDR3 is TGCGCCAGCAGCCAAGATCGCAGGGCCTACGAGCAGTACTTC. Protein: CASSQDRRAYEQYF.

This chain uses TRBV5-4 with TRBJ2-7; 12 bases agree with TRBD2. The junction had 8 bases not matched to a gene; V was cut back by 7 bases and J by 0 bases. The CDR3 loop spans 16 amino acids. Germline CDR1 and CDR2: SGHNT and YYREEE (reference sequence). The CDR3 nucleotides are TGTGCCAGCTATCCTAGCGGGAGGGCCTCCTCCTACGAGCAGTACTTC. Translating gives CASYPSGRASSYEQYF.

This chain connects TRBV19 to TRBJ1-4; the match to TRBD1 covers 8 bases. Germline lookup yields CDR1 LNHDA and CDR2 SQIVND (reference sequence). This CDR3 spans 14 amino acids. V shed 5 bases, J shed 3 bases, and the junction held 2 bases outside the gene matches. The CDR3 protein is CASSPTGANEKLFF. In DNA, the CDR3 is TGTGCCAGTAGTCCGACAGGGGCTAATGAAAAACTGTTTTTT.

The V and J genes are TRBV19 and TRBJ1-6; 10 bases are a match to TRBD1. Losses at the gene ends were 7 bases for V and 7 bases for J; bases not matched to a gene: 4. This CDR3 is built from 14 residues. Germline assignment: CDR1 LNHDA and CDR2 SQIVND (reference sequence). The CDR3 protein is CASTAGQGNSPLHF. The CDR3 region has the DNA TGTGCCAGTACCGCGGGACAGGGGAATTCACCCCTCCACTTT.

The chain links TRBV28 to TRBJ2-5; D possibly corresponds to TRBD1 (6 bases). Germline CDR1 reads MDHEN; CDR2 reads SYDVKM. The CDR3 spans 14 residues. V lost 4 bases to trimming and J lost 2 bases, with 11 bases between them. The CDR3 sequence: CASSYDRRQETQYF. The CDR3 nucleotides are TGTGCCAGCAGTTACGACAGGAGACAAGAGACCCAGTACTTC.

This rearrangement joins TRBV10-3 to TRBJ2-2; 11 nucleotides align to TRBD1. This CDR3 comprises 13 residues. The germline V gene encodes CDR1 ENHRY and CDR2 SYGVKD. The junction had 0 bases not matched to a gene; V was cut back by 6 bases and J by 6 bases. The CDR3 loop is CAIRGQGAGELFF. CDR3 DNA sequence: TGTGCCATCAGGGGACAGGGGGCCGGGGAGCTGTTTTTT.

V is TRBV19 and J is TRBJ1-5, with unresolved D. CDR3 size: 14 residues. Germline CDR1 and CDR2: LNHDA and SQIVND (reference sequence). Trimming removed 9 bases at V and 4 bases at J, with 16 bases between. The CDR3 DNA follows: TGTGCCAGCCGTGGCGGCACGCTAAATCAGCCCCAGCATTTT. Its translation is CASRGGTLNQPQHF.

This rearrangement joins TRBV7-9 to TRBJ2-7; 10 bases align to TRBD1. The J segment lost 2 bases and the V segment lost 5 bases, leaving 6 bases of the junction unmatched. Germline CDR1 reads SEHNR; CDR2 reads FQNEAQ (reference sequence). The CDR3 sequence is 15 residues long. CDR3 coding DNA: TGTGCCAGCAGCCCCGGGACAGGGGCACCCTACGAGCAGTACTTC. It is translated as CASSPGTGAPYEQYF.